These T cell receptor beta chains were read from a single sample in a study of cytomegalovirus exposure and HLA in healthy donors. This table comes from immunoSEQ multiplex PCR, and its TCRdb copy is limited to in-frame clones, with some not included. The sample holds about 130,000 clones, 76% seen once. The sequencing input was PBMCs. These receptors were obtained from a man aged 50 or older in good health and CMV-seronegative. The CDR3 runs from the conserved cysteine through the conserved F or W. D genes are given only for firm matches. Size tells how often a clone was seen (once, few, many) or the class of an expanded clone, and some rows leave it out.

>TRBJ1-1|.|TRBV1|.
CTSSQDRGIRTEAFF
TGCACCAGCAGCCAAGATAGAGGGATTCGGACTGAAGCTTTCTTT
>TRBJ2-2|TRBD2|TRBV7-7|.
CASSLAAGTTTGELFF
TGTGCCAGCAGCCTCGCCGCCGGGACTACCACCGGGGAGCTGTTTTTT
>TRBJ1-1|.|TRBV7-8|.
CASSLGLSEGGAFF
TGTGCCAGCAGCTTAGGTCTCTCGGAGGGGGGGGCTTTCTTT
>TRBJ1-4|.|TRBV4-2|.
CASSQEGLGRQGKLFF
TGTGCCAGCAGCCAAGAAGGGTTGGGGCGCCAGGGAAAACTGTTTTTT
>TRBJ1-6|.|TRBV4-3|.
CASSQDSGVSPLHF
TGCGCCAGCAGCCAAGATTCGGGGGTATCACCCCTCCACTTT
>TRBJ2-3|TRBD2|TRBV7-8|.
CASRPKPLAGGADTQYF
TGTGCCAGCAGACCTAAGCCCCTAGCGGGGGGAGCAGATACGCAGTATTTT
>TRBJ2-2|TRBD2|TRBV5-1|.
CASSLVPREGTGELFF
TGCGCCAGCAGCTTGGTTCCCAGGGAGGGAACCGGGGAGCTGTTTTTT
>TRBJ1-1|.|TRBV5-8|.
CASRIQGMNTEAFF
TGTGCCAGCAGAATACAGGGAATGAACACTGAAGCTTTCTTT
>TRBJ2-3|TRBD1|TRBV6-1|.
CASSPGRGTDTQYF
TGTGCCAGCAGCCCGGGCAGGGGGACAGATACGCAGTATTTT
>TRBJ2-6|.|TRBV5-6|.
CASSLEAGGGANVLTF
TGTGCCAGCAGCTTGGAGGCCGGCGGAGGGGCCAACGTCCTGACTTTC
>TRBJ2-5|.|TRBV11-2|.
CASSPGLETQYF
TGTGCCAGCAGCCCGGGGTTGGAGACCCAGTACTTC
>TRBJ1-2|.|TRBV28|.
CASSSPRRGGYTF
TGTGCCAGCAGTTCTCCCCGTCGAGGGGGCTACACCTTC
>TRBJ1-5|TRBD1|TRBV7-9|.
CASSFRGQEWHF
TGTGCCAGCAGTTTCCGGGGACAGGAGTGGCATTTT
>TRBJ2-3|.|TRBV5-1|.
CASSLEASRDTQYF
TGCGCCAGCAGCTTGGAGGCTAGCCGAGATACGCAGTATTTT
>TRBJ2-1|.|TRBV5-1|.
CASSSGTHPYNEQFF
TGCGCCAGCAGCTCCGGGACTCATCCGTACAATGAGCAGTTCTTC
>TRBJ1-3|.|TRBV7-2|.
CASSFGPHSGNTIYF
TGTGCCAGCAGCTTTGGGCCCCACTCTGGAAACACCATATATTTT
>TRBJ2-3|TRBD2|TRBV7-3|.
CASSLTTRSGTGGTQYF
TGTGCCAGCAGCTTAACTACCCGTAGCGGGACCGGGGGTACGCAGTATTTT
>TRBJ1-1|TRBD1|TRBV6-5|.
CASSRTGRNEAFF
TGTGCCAGCAGTAGGACAGGGCGGAATGAAGCTTTCTTT
>TRBJ1-2|.|TRBV7-8|few
CASSPTQTANYGYTF
TGTGCCAGCAGCCCGACTCAGACAGCTAACTATGGCTACACCTTC
>TRBJ1-1|.|TRBV18|.
CASSSATENTEAFF
TGTGCCAGCTCATCGGCAACAGAGAACACTGAAGCTTTCTTT
>TRBJ2-7|.|TRBV5-6|.
CASSWTEGRSYEQYF
TGTGCCAGCAGCTGGACGGAGGGGCGATCCTACGAGCAGTACTTC
>TRBJ2-1|TRBD2|TRBV10-3|.
CAIRSSGGGNEQFF
TGTGCCATCAGATCGAGCGGGGGGGGTAATGAGCAGTTCTTC
>TRBJ2-7|TRBD1|TRBV5-4|few
CASSFRTGVYEQYF
TGTGCCAGCAGCTTCAGGACAGGGGTCTACGAGCAGTACTTC
>TRBJ1-4|TRBD1|TRBV7-8|.
CASSSTGVGEKLFF
TGTGCCAGCAGCTCGACAGGGGTTGGAGAAAAACTGTTTTTT